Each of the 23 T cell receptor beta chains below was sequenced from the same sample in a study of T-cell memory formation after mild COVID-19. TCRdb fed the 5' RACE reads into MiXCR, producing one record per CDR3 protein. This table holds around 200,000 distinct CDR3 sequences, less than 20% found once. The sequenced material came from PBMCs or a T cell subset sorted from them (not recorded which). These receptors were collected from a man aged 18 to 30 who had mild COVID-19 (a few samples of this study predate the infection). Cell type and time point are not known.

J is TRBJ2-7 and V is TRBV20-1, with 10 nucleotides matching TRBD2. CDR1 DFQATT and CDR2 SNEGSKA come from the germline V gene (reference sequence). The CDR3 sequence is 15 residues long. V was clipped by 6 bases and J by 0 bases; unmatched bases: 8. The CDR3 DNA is TGCAGTGCAGTAGCGGGGGGTAGTAGCTCCTACGAGCAGTACTTC. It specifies CSAVAGGSSSYEQYF.

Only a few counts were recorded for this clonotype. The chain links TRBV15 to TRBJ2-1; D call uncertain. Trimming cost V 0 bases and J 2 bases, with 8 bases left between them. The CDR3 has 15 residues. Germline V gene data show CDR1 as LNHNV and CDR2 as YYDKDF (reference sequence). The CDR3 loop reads CATSRDRFAYNEQFF. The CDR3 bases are TGTGCCACCAGCAGAGACAGGTTCGCCTACAATGAGCAGTTCTTC.

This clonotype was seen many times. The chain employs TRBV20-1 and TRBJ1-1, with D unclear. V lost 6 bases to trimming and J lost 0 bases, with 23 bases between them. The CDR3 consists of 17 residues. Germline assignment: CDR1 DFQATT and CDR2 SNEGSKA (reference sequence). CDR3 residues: CSATQWASQTMNTEAFF. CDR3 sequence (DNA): TGCAGTGCGACCCAATGGGCCAGCCAAACCATGAACACTGAAGCTTTCTTT.

CDR3 region: CASSSGHNTEAFF. The CDR3, as DNA: TGTGCCAGCAGCTCGGGACATAACACTGAAGCTTTCTTT. The rearrangement uses TRBV7-2 and TRBJ1-1; a weak D match, TRBD1 (6 bases). The V and J ends lost 4 bases and 2 bases respectively, with 8 bases between them. The CDR3 is 13 amino acids. Germline V CDR1 and CDR2: SGHTA, FQGNSA.

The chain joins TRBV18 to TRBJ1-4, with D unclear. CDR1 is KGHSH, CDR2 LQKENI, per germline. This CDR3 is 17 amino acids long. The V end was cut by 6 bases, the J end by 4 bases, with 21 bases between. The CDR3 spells CASSLTGVTTVNEKLFF. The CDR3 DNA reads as TGTGCCAGCTCGCTCACCGGCGTGACAACCGTTAATGAAAAACTGTTTTTT.

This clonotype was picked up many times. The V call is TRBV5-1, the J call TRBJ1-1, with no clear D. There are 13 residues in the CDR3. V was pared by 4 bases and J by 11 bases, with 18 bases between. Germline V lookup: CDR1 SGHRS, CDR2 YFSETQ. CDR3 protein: CASSPRPGDRAFF. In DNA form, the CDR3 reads TGCGCCAGCAGCCCCCGTCCCGGGGATCGGGCTTTCTTT. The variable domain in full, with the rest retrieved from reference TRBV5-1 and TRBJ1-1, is KAGVTQTPRYLIKTRGQQVTLSCSPISGHRSVSWYQQTPGQGLQFLFEYFSETQRNKGNFPGRFSGRQFSNSRSEMNVSTLELGDSALYLCASSPRPGDRAFFGQGTRLTVV.

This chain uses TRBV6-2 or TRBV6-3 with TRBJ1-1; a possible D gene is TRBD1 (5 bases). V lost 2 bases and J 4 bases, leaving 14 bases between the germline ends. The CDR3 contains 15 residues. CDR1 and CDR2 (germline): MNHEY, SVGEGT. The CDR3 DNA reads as TGTGCCAGCAGTTACCAGACAGCGATCGGCACTGAAGCTTTCTTT. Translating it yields CASSYQTAIGTEAFF.

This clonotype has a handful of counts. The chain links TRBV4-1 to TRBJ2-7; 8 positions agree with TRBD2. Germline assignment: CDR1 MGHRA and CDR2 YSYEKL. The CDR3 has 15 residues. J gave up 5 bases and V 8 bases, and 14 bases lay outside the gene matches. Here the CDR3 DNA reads TGCGCCAGCTCCTCGGGGGGGACACCCCGGCACGAGCAGTACTTC. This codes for CASSSGGTPRHEQYF.

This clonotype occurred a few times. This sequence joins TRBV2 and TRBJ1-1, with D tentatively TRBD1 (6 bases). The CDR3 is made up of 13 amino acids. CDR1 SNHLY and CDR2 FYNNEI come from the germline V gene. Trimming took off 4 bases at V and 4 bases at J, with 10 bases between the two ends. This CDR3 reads CASSGGPGTEAFF. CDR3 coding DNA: TGTGCCAGCAGTGGGGGGCCAGGCACTGAAGCTTTCTTT.

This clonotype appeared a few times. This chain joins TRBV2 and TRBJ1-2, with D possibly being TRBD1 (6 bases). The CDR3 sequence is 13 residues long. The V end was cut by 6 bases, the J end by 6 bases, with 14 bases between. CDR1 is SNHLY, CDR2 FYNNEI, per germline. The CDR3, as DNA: TGTGCCAGCAGGGACGACAGGCTGGATGGCTACACCTTC. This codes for CASRDDRLDGYTF.

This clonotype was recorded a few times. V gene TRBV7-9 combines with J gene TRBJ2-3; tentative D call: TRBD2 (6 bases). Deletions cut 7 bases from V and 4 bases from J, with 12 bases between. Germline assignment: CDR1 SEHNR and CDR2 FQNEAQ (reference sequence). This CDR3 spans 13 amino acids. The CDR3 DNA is TGTGCCAGCATAAGGGGCGGGGCAGATACGCAGTATTTT. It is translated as CASIRGGADTQYF.

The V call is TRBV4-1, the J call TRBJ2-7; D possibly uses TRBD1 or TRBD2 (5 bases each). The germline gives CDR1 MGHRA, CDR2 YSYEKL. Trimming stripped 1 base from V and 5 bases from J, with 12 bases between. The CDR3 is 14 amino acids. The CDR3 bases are TGCGCCAGCAGCCAAGCGAGACGAGGGGACGAGCAGTACTTC. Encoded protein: CASSQARRGDEQYF.

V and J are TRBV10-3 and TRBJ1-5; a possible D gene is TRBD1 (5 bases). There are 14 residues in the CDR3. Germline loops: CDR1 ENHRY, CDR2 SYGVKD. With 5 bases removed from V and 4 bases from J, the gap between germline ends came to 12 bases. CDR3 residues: CAISPGPTNQPQHF. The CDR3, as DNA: TGTGCCATCAGTCCGGGGCCGACGAATCAGCCCCAGCATTTT.

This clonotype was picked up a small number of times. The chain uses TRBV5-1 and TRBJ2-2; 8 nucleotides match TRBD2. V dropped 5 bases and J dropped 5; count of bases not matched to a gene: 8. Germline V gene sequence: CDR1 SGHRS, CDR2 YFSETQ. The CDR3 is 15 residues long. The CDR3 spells CASSVTGGPTGELFF. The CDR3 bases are TGCGCCAGCAGTGTGACGGGGGGGCCTACCGGGGAGCTGTTTTTT. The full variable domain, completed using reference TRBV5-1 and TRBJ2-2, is KAGVTQTPRYLIKTRGQQVTLSCSPISGHRSVSWYQQTPGQGLQFLFEYFSETQRNKGNFPGRFSGRQFSNSRSEMNVSTLELGDSALYLCASSVTGGPTGELFFGEGSRLTVL.

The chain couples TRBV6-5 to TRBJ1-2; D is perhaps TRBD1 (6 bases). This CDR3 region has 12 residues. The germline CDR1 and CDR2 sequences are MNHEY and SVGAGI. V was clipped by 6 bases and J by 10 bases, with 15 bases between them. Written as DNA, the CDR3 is TGTGCCAGCAGGGCCAGGGGATTTGACTACACCTTC. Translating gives CASRARGFDYTF.

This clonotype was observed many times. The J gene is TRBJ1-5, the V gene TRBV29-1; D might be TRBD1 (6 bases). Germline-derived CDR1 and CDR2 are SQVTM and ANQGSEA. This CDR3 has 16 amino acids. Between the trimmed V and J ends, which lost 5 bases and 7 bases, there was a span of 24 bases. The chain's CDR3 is CSVSRGTAKGDQPQHF. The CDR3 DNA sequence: TGCAGCGTTTCTCGCGGGACCGCGAAGGGGGACCAGCCCCAGCATTTT.

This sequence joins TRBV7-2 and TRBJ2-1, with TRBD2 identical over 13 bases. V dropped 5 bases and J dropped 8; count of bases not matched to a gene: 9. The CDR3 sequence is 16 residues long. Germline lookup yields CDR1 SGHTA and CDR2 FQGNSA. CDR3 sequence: CASSPLAGGPLDEQFF. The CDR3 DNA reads TGTGCCAGCAGCCCACTAGCGGGGGGGCCTCTGGATGAGCAGTTCTTC.

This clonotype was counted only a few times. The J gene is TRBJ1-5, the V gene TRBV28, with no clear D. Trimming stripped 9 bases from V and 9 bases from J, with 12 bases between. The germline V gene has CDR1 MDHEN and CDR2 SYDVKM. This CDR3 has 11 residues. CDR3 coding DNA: TGTGCCAGTAAACATAAGGGGCCCCAGCATTTT. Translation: CASKHKGPQHF.

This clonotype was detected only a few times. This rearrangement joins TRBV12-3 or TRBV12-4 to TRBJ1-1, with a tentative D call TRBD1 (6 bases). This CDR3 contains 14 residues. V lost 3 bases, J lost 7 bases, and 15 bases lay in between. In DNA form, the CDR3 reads TGTGCCAGCAGTTTTTGGGGGGGCCAGGGTGAAGCTTTCTTT. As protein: CASSFWGGQGEAFF.

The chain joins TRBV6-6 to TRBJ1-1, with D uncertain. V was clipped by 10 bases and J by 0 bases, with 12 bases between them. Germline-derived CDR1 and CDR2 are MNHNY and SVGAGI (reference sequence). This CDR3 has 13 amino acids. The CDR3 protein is CATTLVMNTEAFF. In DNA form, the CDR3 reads TGTGCCACTACCCTGGTGATGAACACTGAAGCTTTCTTT.

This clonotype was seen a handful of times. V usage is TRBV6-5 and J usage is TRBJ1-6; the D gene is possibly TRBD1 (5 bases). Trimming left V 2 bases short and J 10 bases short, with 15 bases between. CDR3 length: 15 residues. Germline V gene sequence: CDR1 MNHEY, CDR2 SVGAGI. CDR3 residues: CASSYTGLRRSPLHF. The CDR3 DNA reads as TGTGCCAGCAGTTACACGGGACTACGTCGGTCACCCCTCCACTTT.

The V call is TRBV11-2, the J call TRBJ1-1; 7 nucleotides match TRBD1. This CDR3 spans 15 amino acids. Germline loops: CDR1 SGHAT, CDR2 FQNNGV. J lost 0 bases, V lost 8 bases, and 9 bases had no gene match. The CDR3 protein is CASRQGVKVNTEAFF. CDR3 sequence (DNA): TGTGCCAGCCGCCAGGGGGTCAAGGTGAACACTGAAGCTTTCTTT.

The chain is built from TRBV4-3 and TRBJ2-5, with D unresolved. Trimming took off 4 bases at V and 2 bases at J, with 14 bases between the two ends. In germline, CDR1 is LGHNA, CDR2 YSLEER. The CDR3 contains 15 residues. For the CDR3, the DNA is TGCGCCAGCAGCCGATTTTTTAAAGTGCAAGAGACCCAGTACTTC. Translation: CASSRFFKVQETQYF.